This TCR beta chain was identified in a study of blood T cell repertoires in COVID-19. At the level of the study: The origin of the acute and convalescent COVID-19 samples was the United States, Italy and Spain. The cDNA or gDNA used as material had been derived from T cells, B-cell-depleted T cells, or PBMCs.

The protocol was immunoSEQ multiplex PCR, while the TCRdb copy is restricted to in-frame clones and leaves out a portion. The profile shows around 86,000 clones, more than 70% of them singletons. Germline CDR1 reads LGHDT; CDR2 reads YNNKEL (reference sequence). The CDR3 is made up of 12 amino acids. This clone was counted only a few times. The junction departs from the called germline gene at one end, perhaps through a read error. The sequencing sample was made of peripheral blood. This sequence originates from a human donor with acute or convalescent COVID-19. The donor label of this sample is uncertain. V gene TRBV3-1 (or the pseudogene TRBV3-2) combines with J gene TRBJ1-1; D is uncertain. CDR3: CASSQDASETIF. The CDR3 DNA follows: TGTGCCAGCAGCCAAGACGCCAGCGAAACAATCTTT.